The 28 T cell receptor beta chains below were found in one sample sequenced in a study of T cell clones after liver transplantation. Here immunoSEQ multiplex PCR was the method, and the copy in TCRdb shows in-frame clones only, minus some. The repertoire consists of about 16,000 clones, with roughly 84% occurring once and the leading ten covering approximately 28%. The sequencing used CD8+ T cells from blood, collected approximately 43 months after liver transplant. These receptors originate from a human patient who received a liver transplant. Some T cells may be supplied by the graft donor.

The chain joins TRBV4-3 to TRBJ2-7, with D uncertain. V lost 0 bases and J lost 0, with 9 bases in between. Germline CDR1 LGHNA, CDR2 YSLEER. The length of the CDR3 is 15 residues. The CDR3 bases are TGCGCCAGCAGCCAAGATCGAGGAAACTCCTACGAGCAGTACTTC. Translating it yields CASSQDRGNSYEQYF.

This chain joins TRBV2 and TRBJ1-1, with D possibly matching TRBD1 (6 bases). V lost 11 bases to trimming and J lost 1 base, with 11 bases between them. This CDR3 has 12 residues. The germline V gene has CDR1 SNHLY and CDR2 FYNNEI. CDR3 bases: TGTGCCGGCCGAGGGGGGAACACTGAAGCTTTCTTT. It specifies CAGRGGNTEAFF. Looking up the rest from reference TRBV2 and TRBJ1-1 gives the full variable domain: EPEVTQTPSHQVTQMGQEVILRCVPISNHLYFYWYRQILGQKVEFLVSFYNNEISEKSEIFDDQFSVERPDGSNFTLKIRSTKLEDSAMYFCAGRGGNTEAFFGQGTRLTVV.

The J gene is TRBJ2-7, the V gene TRBV7-4, with 10 bases lining up with TRBD1. CDR1 SGHVT and CDR2 SQSDAQ come from the germline V gene. Trimming removed 6 bases from V and 5 bases from J; junction bases left unmatched: 4. This CDR3 has 13 residues. CDR3 region: CASRGTGVDEQYF. CDR3 coding DNA: TGTGCCAGCAGGGGGACAGGGGTCGACGAGCAGTACTTC. Together with reference TRBV7-4 and TRBJ2-7, the CDR3 gives the full variable domain: GAGVSQSPRYKVAKRGRDVALRCDSISGHVTLYWYRQTLGQGSEVLTYSQSDAQRDKSGRPSGRFSAERPERSVSTLKIQRTEQGDSAVYLCASRGTGVDEQYFGPGTRLTVT.

Of note for this clone: One junction end disagrees with the germline gene, perhaps due to a read error. The chain uses TRBV19 and TRBJ1-5; D remains ambiguous. Per the germline V gene, CDR1 is LNHDA and CDR2 is SQIVND (reference sequence). The CDR3 has 13 amino acids. DNA for the CDR3: TGTGCCAGTGGTATAGCGGTTTTTCAGCCCCAGCATTTT. Protein product: CASGIAVFQPQHF.

This clone has only a few counts. V and J are TRBV5-6 and TRBJ2-7; D not resolved. The CDR3 runs to 13 residues. V was pared by 0 bases and J by 6 bases, with 10 bases between. The germline V gene has CDR1 SGHDT and CDR2 YYEEEE. The CDR3 loop reads CASSLALVREQYF. The DNA of the CDR3 is TGTGCCAGCAGCTTGGCGCTGGTCCGCGAGCAGTACTTC.

The V and J genes are TRBV14 and TRBJ1-1; D gene ambiguous. Trimming pared 2 bases from V and 7 bases from J, leaving 14 bases between. The CDR3 spans 14 residues. The V gene's germline CDR1 is SGHDN and CDR2 FVKESK. Here the CDR3 DNA reads TGTGCCAGCAGCCAACTCAATTTGAGGAATGAAGCTTTCTTT. Protein product: CASSQLNLRNEAFF. The entire variable domain, with the rest obtained from reference TRBV14 and TRBJ1-1, is as follows: EAGVTQFPSHSVIEKGQTVTLRCDPISGHDNLYWYRRVMGKEIKFLLHFVKESKQDESGMPNNRFLAERTGGTYSTLKVQPAELEDSGVYFCASSQLNLRNEAFFGQGTRLTVV.

The rearrangement links TRBV30 to TRBJ2-2; the D call may be TRBD1 or TRBD2 (5 bases each). CDR1 GTSNPN and CDR2 SVGIG come from the germline V gene (reference sequence). The CDR3 loop spans 14 amino acids. CDR3 residues: CALTGLWGTGELFF. The CDR3 region has the DNA TGTGCTCTGACGGGCCTCTGGGGGACCGGGGAGCTGTTTTTT.

This sequence joins TRBV11-1 and TRBJ1-2; D not resolved. Per germline, CDR1 SGHAT and CDR2 FQDESV (reference sequence). CDR3 length: 15 residues. With 3 bases removed from V and 3 bases from J, the gap between germline ends came to 14 bases. The CDR3 nucleotides are TGTGCCAGCAGCTTCGGCAGTAGTGGTTACTATGGCTACACCTTC. It translates to CASSFGSSGYYGYTF.

The rearrangement joins TRBV5-1 to TRBJ2-1; a possible D gene is TRBD2 (5 bases). Between the trimmed V and J ends, which lost 7 bases and 4 bases, there was a span of 15 bases. Germline lookup yields CDR1 SGHRS and CDR2 YFSETQ. The CDR3 extends over 14 amino acids. The CDR3 is CASGENPTYNEQFF. In DNA, the CDR3 is TGCGCCAGCGGGGAGAACCCAACGTACAATGAGCAGTTCTTC.

The chain employs TRBV10-1 and TRBJ2-3; D is unclear. The germline V and J ends were trimmed by 2 bases and 1 base, with 16 bases remaining between them. This CDR3 has 17 amino acids. The germline V gene encodes CDR1 WNHNN and CDR2 SYGVQD (reference sequence). The CDR3 nucleotides are TGCGCCAGCAGTGAGACCCGACATCGTCACGGCACAGATACGCAGTATTTT. Its translation is CASSETRHRHGTDTQYF.

This clone is classed as medium-sized. The chain is built from TRBV4-1 and TRBJ1-6, with TRBD1 as a possible D gene (5 bases). CDR3 length equals 17 residues. V dropped 2 bases and J dropped 0 bases, with 11 bases sitting between them. Germline-derived CDR1 and CDR2 are MGHRA and YSYEKL. DNA of the CDR3: TGCGCCAGCAGCCAAAAAGCAGGGAGCTCCTATAATTCACCCCTCCACTTT. Residues: CASSQKAGSSYNSPLHF.

This clone was found once. The rearrangement uses TRBV27 and TRBJ1-5, with a possible D match to TRBD1 (6 bases). Germline assignment: CDR1 MNHEY and CDR2 SMNVEV (reference sequence). The CDR3 is made up of 15 amino acids. V lost 4 bases to trimming and J lost 2 bases, with 12 bases between them. CDR3 in DNA: TGTGCCAGCAGTTCACGGGGGCGCGGCAATCAGCCCCAGCATTTT. Its protein product is CASSSRGRGNQPQHF.

V is TRBV9 and J is TRBJ2-2, with a tentative D call TRBD2 (5 bases). V lost 4 bases, J lost 7 bases, and 17 bases lay in between. Germline V gene data show CDR1 as SGDLS and CDR2 as YYNGEE. There are 15 residues in the CDR3. The chain's CDR3 is CASSPREGRIGELFF. In DNA form, the CDR3 reads TGTGCCAGCAGCCCTCGCGAGGGTCGCATCGGGGAGCTGTTTTTT.

This clone was counted once. The rearrangement links TRBV5-8 to TRBJ1-1; no clear D. This CDR3 is built from 16 residues. V lost 2 bases, J lost 1 base, and 15 bases lay in between. In germline, CDR1 is SGHTS, CDR2 YDEGEE. This CDR3 is CASSFPLGWENTEAFF. Here the CDR3 DNA reads TGTGCCAGCAGCTTCCCCCTGGGATGGGAGAACACTGAAGCTTTCTTT.

This clone turned up a few times. V is TRBV5-5 and J is TRBJ2-7; D perhaps matches TRBD2 (6 bases). The CDR3 loop spans 15 amino acids. V was trimmed by 5 bases and J by 2 bases, leaving 17 bases between them. Germline V CDR1 and CDR2: SGHKS, YYEKEE (reference sequence). CDR3 nucleotide sequence: TGTGCCAGCAGATTTACTAGCTCTCCCGCCTACGAGCAGTACTTC. Protein: CASRFTSSPAYEQYF. The full variable domain, its missing parts supplied by reference TRBV5-5 and TRBJ2-7, is DAGVTQSPTHLIKTRGQQVTLRCSPISGHKSVSWYQQVLGQGPQFIFQYYEKEERGRGNFPDRFSARQFPNYSSELNVNALLLGDSALYLCASRFTSSPAYEQYFGPGTRLTVT.

The chain recombines TRBV19 with TRBJ2-7; D is unresolved. V was shortened by 5 bases and J by 6 bases, with 14 bases between the two germline ends. CDR3 length: 13 amino acids. Germline loops: CDR1 LNHDA, CDR2 SQIVND (reference sequence). In nucleotides, the CDR3 is TGTGCCAGTAGTGCCGGCCTAATGTTCGAGCAGTACTTC. Translated, it gives CASSAGLMFEQYF.

The rearrangement links TRBV4-3 to TRBJ1-1, with 8 bases identical to TRBD1. From germline, CDR1 is LGHNA and CDR2 YSLEER. The CDR3 is 18 residues long. V dropped 0 bases and J dropped 0; count of bases not matched to a gene: 9. The CDR3 coding sequence is TGCGCCAGCAGCCAAGATAGCCAGGGGGCGAATATGAACACTGAAGCTTTCTTT. Translation gives CASSQDSQGANMNTEAFF.

The chain joins TRBV6-5 to TRBJ2-7, with D possibly being TRBD1 (6 bases). CDR3 length: 14 residues. V lost 2 bases to trimming and J lost 2 bases, with 10 bases between them. The germline gives CDR1 MNHEY, CDR2 SVGAGI. Written as DNA, the CDR3 is TGTGCCAGCAGTTACGCCGGGACACCCTACGAGCAGTACTTC. Amino acids: CASSYAGTPYEQYF.

The chain joins TRBV19 to TRBJ2-1; no firm D call. V gave up 3 bases and J gave up 3 bases, with 6 bases separating them. CDR1 is LNHDA, CDR2 SQIVND, per germline (reference sequence). This CDR3 comprises 13 residues. Here the CDR3 reads CASSIHFYNEQFF. The CDR3 bases are TGTGCCAGTAGTATTCACTTCTACAATGAGCAGTTCTTC.

This CDR3 reads CASSLAQANTGELFF. The CDR3 region has the DNA TGTGCCAGCAGCTTAGCACAAGCGAACACCGGGGAGCTGTTTTTT. V gene TRBV7-9 combines with J gene TRBJ2-2; D gene uncertain. This CDR3 region has 15 residues. Germline V CDR1 and CDR2: SEHNR, FQNEAQ (reference sequence). Trimming pared 0 bases from V and 0 bases from J, leaving 5 bases between.

The genes are TRBV5-1 and TRBJ2-1, with 7 bases lining up with TRBD2. CDR1 and CDR2 from the germline V gene are SGHRS and YFSETQ. CDR3 size: 15 residues. The V gene end was trimmed by 7 bases and the J gene end by 2 bases; junction bases not matched to a gene: 9. DNA for the CDR3: TGCGCCAGCTCCCAGGAAAGCGGGACCTACAATGAGCAGTTCTTC. It codes for CASSQESGTYNEQFF. Supplemented by reference TRBV5-1 and TRBJ2-1, the full variable domain reads KAGVTQTPRYLIKTRGQQVTLSCSPISGHRSVSWYQQTPGQGLQFLFEYFSETQRNKGNFPGRFSGRQFSNSRSEMNVSTLELGDSALYLCASSQESGTYNEQFFGPGTRLTVL.

The chain uses TRBV6-5 and TRBJ1-2; D is possibly TRBD1 (6 bases). This CDR3 is built from 14 residues. The V gene's germline CDR1 is MNHEY and CDR2 SVGAGI. V shed 4 bases and J shed 8 bases, with 17 bases lying between them. The CDR3 DNA sequence: TGTGCCAGCAGTTTATCGGGGGGCGCCTGGGGCTACACCTTC. Protein sequence: CASSLSGGAWGYTF.

This chain joins TRBV27 and TRBJ2-3; D not resolved. CDR1 is MNHEY and CDR2 is SMNVEV in the germline V gene (reference sequence). The germline V and J ends were trimmed by 4 bases and 6 bases, with 14 bases remaining between them. The CDR3 spans 14 residues. CDR3 loop: CASSSYQTMDTQYF. CDR3 in DNA: TGTGCCAGCAGTTCCTACCAAACTATGGATACGCAGTATTTT.

The V call is TRBV5-5, the J call TRBJ2-7, with D hard to call. Trimming left V 0 bases short and J 4 bases short, with 5 bases between. Germline V gives CDR1 SGHKS, CDR2 YYEKEE (reference sequence). The length of the CDR3 is 12 residues. The CDR3 loop is CASSLVTYEQYF. The CDR3 DNA reads as TGTGCCAGCAGCTTGGTGACTTACGAGCAGTACTTC.

The rearrangement joins TRBV2 to TRBJ2-1, with 8 bases fitting TRBD2. V trimming: 5 bases; J trimming: 4 bases; junction bases outside the gene matches: 4. CDR3 length: 14 residues. Germline V gene sequence: CDR1 SNHLY, CDR2 FYNNEI. CDR3 region: CASSPGLEYNEQFF. The CDR3 nucleotides are TGTGCCAGCAGTCCGGGACTAGAATACAATGAGCAGTTCTTC.

The chain couples TRBV7-8 to TRBJ2-1; 10 bases match TRBD2. The CDR3 has 20 amino acids. Trimming at V came to 4 bases and at J to 5 bases, leaving 20 bases not matched to a gene. Germline loops: CDR1 SGHVS, CDR2 FQNEAQ. Here the CDR3 reads CASSSTLETRGLAANNEQFF. CDR3 nucleotides: TGTGCCAGCAGCTCCACTCTTGAAACCCGAGGACTAGCGGCCAACAATGAGCAGTTCTTC.

The chain is built from TRBV14 and TRBJ2-7; tentatively, D is TRBD2 (6 bases). Germline loops: CDR1 SGHDN, CDR2 FVKESK. The CDR3 extends over 17 amino acids. Trimming removed 2 bases from V and 4 bases from J, with 21 bases in between. The CDR3 DNA follows: TGTGCCAGCAGCCAAAGATTCGAGGGGAGACTAGTATACGAGCAGTACTTC. Translation gives CASSQRFEGRLVYEQYF.

The chain links TRBV10-3 to TRBJ2-1; D could derive from TRBD1 or TRBD2 (5 bases each). The CDR3 has 15 residues. Germline V gene sequence: CDR1 ENHRY, CDR2 SYGVKD. The ends were cut back, 0 bases at V and 7 bases at J, with 13 bases in the middle. The CDR3 protein is CAISESHGAQNEQFF. In DNA, the CDR3 is TGTGCCATCAGTGAGTCCCACGGGGCTCAGAATGAGCAGTTCTTC.